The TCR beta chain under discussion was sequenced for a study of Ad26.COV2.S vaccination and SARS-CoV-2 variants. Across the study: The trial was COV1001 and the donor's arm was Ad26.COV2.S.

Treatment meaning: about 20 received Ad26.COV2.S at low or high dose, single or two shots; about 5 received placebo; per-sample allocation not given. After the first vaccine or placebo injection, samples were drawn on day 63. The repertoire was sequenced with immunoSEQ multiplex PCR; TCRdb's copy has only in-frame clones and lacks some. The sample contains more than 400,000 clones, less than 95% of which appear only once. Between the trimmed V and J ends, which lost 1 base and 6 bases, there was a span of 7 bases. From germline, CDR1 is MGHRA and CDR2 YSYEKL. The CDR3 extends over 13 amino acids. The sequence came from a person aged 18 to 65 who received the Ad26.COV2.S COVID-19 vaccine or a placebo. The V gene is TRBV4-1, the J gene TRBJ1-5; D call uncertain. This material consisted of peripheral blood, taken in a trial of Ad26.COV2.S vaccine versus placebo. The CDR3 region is CASSQVAIQPQHF. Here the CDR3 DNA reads TGCGCCAGCAGCCAAGTCGCCATTCAGCCCCAGCATTTT.